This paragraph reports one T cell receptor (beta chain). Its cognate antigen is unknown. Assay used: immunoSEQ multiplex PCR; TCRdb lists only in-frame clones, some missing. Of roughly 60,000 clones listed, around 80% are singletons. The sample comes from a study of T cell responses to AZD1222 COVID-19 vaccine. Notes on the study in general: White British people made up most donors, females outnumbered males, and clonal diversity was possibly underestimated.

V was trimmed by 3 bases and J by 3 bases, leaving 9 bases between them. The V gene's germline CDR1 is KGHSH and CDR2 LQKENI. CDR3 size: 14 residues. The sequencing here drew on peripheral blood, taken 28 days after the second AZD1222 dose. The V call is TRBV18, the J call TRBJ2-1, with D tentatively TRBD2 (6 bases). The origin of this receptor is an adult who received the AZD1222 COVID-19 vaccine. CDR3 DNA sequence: TGTGCCAGCTCACCGCTCGGGGGCTACAATGAGCAGTTCTTC. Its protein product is CASSPLGGYNEQFF.